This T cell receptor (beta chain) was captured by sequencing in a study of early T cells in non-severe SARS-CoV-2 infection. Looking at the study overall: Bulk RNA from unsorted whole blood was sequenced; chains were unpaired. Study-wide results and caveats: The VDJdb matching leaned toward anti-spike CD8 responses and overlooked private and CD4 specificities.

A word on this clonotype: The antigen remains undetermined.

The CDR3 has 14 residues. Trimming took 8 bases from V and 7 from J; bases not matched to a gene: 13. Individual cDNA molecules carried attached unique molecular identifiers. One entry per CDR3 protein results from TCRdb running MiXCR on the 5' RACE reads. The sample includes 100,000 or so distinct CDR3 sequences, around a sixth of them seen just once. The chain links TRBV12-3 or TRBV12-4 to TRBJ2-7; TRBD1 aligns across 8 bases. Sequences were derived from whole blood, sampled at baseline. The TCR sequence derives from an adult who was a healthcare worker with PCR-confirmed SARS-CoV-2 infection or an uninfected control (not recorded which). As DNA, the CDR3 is TGTGCCAGCGGACAGGGACCTCTCCCGGGGGAGCAGTACTTC. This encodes CASGQGPLPGEQYF.